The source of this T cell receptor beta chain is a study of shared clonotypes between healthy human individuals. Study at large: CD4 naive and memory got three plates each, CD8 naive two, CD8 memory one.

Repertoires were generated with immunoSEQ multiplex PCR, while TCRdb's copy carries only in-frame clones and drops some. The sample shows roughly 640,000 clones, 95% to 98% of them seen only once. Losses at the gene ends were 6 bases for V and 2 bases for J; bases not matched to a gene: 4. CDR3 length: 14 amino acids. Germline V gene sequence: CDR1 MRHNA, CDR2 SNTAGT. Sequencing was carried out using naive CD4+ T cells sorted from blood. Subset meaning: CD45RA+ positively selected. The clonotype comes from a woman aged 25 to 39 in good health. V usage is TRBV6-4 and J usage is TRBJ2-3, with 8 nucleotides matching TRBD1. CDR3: CASRRDRHTDTQYF. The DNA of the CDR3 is TGTGCCAGCAGACGGGACAGGCACACAGATACGCAGTATTTT.